The clone carrying this T cell receptor (beta chain) was recorded many times. The target antigen is unknown. The TCR beta CDR3 regions underwent amplification using RNA transcripts as the source. The HTBI primer set drove a first-round RT-PCR of the TCR CDR3. TCRdb fed the multiplex PCR reads into MiXCR, producing one record per CDR3 protein. The sample records under 550,000 distinct CDR3 sequences, about an eighth being singletons. This specimen comes from a study of T cells in Graves' hyperthyroidism and ophthalmopathy. Overall study results and limits: Blood shared most expanded thyroid clonotypes above 0.001.

The germline V and J ends were trimmed by 3 bases and 0 bases, with 6 bases remaining between them. The germline V gene encodes CDR1 SGHRS and CDR2 YFSETQ. The CDR3 totals 14 residues. The V call is TRBV5-1, the J call TRBJ2-2; no reliable D call. The sample was blood. This TCR was sampled from a woman between 18 and 30 years old with Graves' hyperthyroidism. The CDR3 bases are TGCGCCAGCAGCTGGGATGCGAACACCGGGGAGCTGTTTTTT. Its translation: CASSWDANTGELFF.